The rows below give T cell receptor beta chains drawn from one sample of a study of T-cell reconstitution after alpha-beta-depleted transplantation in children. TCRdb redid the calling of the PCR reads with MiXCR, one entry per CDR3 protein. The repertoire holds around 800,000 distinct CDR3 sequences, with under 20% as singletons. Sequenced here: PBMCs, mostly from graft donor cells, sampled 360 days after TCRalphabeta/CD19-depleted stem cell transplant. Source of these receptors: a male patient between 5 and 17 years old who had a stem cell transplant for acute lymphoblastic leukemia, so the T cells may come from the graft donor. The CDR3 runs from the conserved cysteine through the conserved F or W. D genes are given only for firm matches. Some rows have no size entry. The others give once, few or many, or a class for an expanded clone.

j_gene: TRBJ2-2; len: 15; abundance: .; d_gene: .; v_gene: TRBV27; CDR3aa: CASSSQGGLSGELFF; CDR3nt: TGTGCCAGCAGTTCTCAGGGAGGCCTATCCGGGGAGCTGTTTTTT
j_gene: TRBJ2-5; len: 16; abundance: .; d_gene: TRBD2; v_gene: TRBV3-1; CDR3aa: CASSQARTSGGETQYF; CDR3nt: TGTGCCAGCAGCCAAGCGAGGACTAGCGGAGGGGAGACCCAGTACTTC
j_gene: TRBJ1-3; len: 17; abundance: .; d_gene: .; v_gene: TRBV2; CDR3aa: CASSLVLGLSSGNTIYF; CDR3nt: TGTGCCAGCAGCTTAGTACTTGGACTGTCCTCTGGAAACACCATATATTTT
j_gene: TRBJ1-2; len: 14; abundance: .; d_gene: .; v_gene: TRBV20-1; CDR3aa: CSARVLVEGDGYTF; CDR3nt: TGCAGTGCTAGAGTCCTGGTGGAGGGCGATGGCTACACCTTC
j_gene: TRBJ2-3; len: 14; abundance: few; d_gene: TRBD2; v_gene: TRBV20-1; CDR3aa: CSAQSGNPTDTQYF; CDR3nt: TGCAGTGCTCAGAGCGGGAATCCGACAGATACGCAGTATTTT
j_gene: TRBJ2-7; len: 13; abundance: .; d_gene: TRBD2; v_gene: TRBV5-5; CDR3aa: CASSSGLANEQYF; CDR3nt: TGTGCCAGCAGCTCGGGACTAGCGAACGAGCAGTACTTC
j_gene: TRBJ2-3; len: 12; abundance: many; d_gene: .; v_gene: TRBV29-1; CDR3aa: CSVAGSTDTQYF; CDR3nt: TGCAGCGTTGCCGGGAGCACAGATACGCAGTATTTT
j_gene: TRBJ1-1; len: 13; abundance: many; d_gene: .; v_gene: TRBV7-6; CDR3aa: CASSVWGVTEAFF; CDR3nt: TGTGCCAGCAGCGTTTGGGGGGTCACTGAAGCTTTCTTT
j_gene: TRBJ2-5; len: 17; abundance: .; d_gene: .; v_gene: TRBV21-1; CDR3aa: CASSKCFKRGLQETQYF; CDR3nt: TGTGCCAGCAGCAAATGCTTTAAGCGGGGCCTACAAGAGACCCAGTACTTC
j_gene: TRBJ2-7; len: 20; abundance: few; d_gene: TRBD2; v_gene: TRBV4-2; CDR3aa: CASSRLQTSGRGPSSYEQYF; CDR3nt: TGTGCCAGCAGCCGGTTGCAAACTAGCGGGAGGGGCCCTAGCTCCTACGAGCAGTACTTC
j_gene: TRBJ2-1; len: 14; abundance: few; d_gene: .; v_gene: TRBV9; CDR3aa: CASSGRPDRHEQFF; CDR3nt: TGTGCCAGCAGCGGAAGACCCGACAGGCATGAGCAGTTCTTC
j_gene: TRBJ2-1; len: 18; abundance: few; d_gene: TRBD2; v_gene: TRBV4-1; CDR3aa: CASSQVAGGSNLPNEQFF; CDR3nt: TGCGCCAGCAGCCAAGTGGCGGGAGGCTCGAATCTCCCCAATGAGCAGTTCTTC
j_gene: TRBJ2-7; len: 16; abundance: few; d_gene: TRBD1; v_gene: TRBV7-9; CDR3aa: CASSSRTGGTPYEQYF; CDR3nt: TGTGCCAGCAGCTCAAGGACAGGAGGTACTCCCTACGAGCAGTACTTC
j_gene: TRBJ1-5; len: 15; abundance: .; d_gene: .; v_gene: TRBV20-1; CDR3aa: CSARGAGGARQPQHF; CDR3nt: TGCAGTGCTAGAGGTGCTGGAGGGGCGAGACAGCCCCAGCATTTT
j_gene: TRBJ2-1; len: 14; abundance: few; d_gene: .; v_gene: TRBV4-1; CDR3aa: CALPFIPENHEQFF; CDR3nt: TGCGCTCTGCCCTTTATACCAGAAAACCATGAGCAGTTCTTC
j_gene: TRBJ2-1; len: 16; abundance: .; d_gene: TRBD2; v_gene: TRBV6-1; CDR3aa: CASSKTSGYTYNEQFF; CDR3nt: TGTGCCAGCAGTAAGACTAGCGGGTACACCTACAATGAGCAGTTCTTC
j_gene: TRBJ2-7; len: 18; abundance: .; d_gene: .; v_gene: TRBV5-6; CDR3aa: CASSLADGAARSSYEQYF; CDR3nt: TGTGCCAGCAGCTTGGCGGATGGGGCGGCCCGGAGCTCCTACGAGCAGTACTTC
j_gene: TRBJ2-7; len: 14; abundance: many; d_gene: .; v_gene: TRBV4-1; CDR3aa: CASSPRQVAYEQYF; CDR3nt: TGCGCCAGCAGCCCTAGACAGGTCGCCTACGAGCAGTACTTC
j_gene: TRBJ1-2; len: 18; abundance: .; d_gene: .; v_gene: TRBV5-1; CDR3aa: CASSLQFRRPGTNYGYTF; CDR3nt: TGCGCCAGCAGCTTACAGTTCAGGCGGCCCGGCACCAACTATGGCTACACCTTC
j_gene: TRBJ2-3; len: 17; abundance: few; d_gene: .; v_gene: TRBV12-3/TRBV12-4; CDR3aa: CASSGGGLPVWADTQYF; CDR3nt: TGTGCCAGCAGTGGCGGGGGCTTACCAGTCTGGGCAGATACGCAGTATTTT
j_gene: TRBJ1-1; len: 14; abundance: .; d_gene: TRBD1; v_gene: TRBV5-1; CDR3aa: CASSLRTGATEAFF; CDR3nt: TGCGCCAGCAGCTTGAGGACAGGGGCGACTGAAGCTTTCTTT
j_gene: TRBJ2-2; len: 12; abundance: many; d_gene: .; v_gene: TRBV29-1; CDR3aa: CSVDANTGELFF; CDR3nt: TGCAGCGTTGACGCGAACACCGGGGAGCTGTTTTTT
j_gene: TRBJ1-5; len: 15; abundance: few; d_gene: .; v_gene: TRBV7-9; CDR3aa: CASSSQGWNNQPQHF; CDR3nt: TGTGCCAGCAGCTCACAGGGATGGAACAATCAGCCCCAGCATTTT
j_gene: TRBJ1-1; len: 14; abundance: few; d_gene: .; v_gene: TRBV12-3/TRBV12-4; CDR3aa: CASSYRRMNTEAFF; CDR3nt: TGTGCCAGCTCATACAGGAGAATGAACACTGAAGCTTTCTTT
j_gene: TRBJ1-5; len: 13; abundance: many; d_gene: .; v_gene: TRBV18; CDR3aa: CASSPSGNQPQHF; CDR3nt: TGTGCCAGCAGCCCATCCGGCAATCAGCCCCAGCATTTT
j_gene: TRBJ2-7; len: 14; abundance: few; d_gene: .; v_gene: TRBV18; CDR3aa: CASSPVRSAYEQYF; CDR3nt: TGTGCCAGCTCACCAGTCAGGTCTGCCTACGAGCAGTACTTC
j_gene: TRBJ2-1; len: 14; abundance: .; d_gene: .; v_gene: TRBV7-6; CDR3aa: CASSFLDGYNEQFF; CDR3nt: TGTGCCAGCAGCTTTTTGGACGGGTACAATGAGCAGTTCTTC
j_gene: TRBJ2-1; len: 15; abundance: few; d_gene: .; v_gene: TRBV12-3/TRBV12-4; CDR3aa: CASSFNGVGYNEQFF; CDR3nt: TGTGCCAGCAGTTTCAATGGGGTAGGCTACAATGAGCAGTTCTTC